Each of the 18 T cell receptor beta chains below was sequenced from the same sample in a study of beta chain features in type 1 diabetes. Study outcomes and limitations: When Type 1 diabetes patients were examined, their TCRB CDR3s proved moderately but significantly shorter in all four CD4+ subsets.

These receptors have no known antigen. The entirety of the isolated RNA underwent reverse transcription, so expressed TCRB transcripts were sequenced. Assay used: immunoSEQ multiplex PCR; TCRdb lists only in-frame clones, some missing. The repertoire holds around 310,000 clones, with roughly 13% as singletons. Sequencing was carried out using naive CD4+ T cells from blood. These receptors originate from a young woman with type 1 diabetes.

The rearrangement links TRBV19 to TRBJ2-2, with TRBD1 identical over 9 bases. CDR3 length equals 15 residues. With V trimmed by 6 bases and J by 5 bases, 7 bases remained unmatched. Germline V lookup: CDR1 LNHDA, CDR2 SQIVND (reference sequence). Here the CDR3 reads CASRPQGAGTGELFF. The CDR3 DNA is TGTGCCAGTAGACCACAGGGGGCAGGGACCGGGGAGCTGTTTTTT.

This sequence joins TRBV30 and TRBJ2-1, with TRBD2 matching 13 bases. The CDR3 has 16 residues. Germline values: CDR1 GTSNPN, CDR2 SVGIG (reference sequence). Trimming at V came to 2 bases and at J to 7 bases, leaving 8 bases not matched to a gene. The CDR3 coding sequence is TGTGCCTGGAGTAGGGGGACTAGCGGGAATTATAATGAGCAGTTCTTC. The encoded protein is CAWSRGTSGNYNEQFF.

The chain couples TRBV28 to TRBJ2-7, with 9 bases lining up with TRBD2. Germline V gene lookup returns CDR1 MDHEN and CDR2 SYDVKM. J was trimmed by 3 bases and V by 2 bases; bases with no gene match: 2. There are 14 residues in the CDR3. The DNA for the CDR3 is TGTGCCAGCAGTTTAGCGGGAGGGTTCTACGAGCAGTACTTC. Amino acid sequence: CASSLAGGFYEQYF.

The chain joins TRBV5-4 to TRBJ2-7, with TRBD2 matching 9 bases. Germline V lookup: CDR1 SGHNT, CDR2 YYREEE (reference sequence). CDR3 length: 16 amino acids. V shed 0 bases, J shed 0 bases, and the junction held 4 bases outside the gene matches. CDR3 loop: CASSLGGSGGSYEQYV. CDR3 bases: TGTGCCAGCAGCTTGGGTGGTAGCGGGGGCTCCTACGAGCAGTACGTC.

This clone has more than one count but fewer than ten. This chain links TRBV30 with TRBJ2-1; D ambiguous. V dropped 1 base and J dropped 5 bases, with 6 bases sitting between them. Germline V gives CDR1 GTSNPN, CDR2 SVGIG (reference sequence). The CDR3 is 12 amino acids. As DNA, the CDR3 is TGTGCCTGGAGTGGGGCCAACAATGAGCAGTTCTTC. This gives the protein CAWSGANNEQFF.

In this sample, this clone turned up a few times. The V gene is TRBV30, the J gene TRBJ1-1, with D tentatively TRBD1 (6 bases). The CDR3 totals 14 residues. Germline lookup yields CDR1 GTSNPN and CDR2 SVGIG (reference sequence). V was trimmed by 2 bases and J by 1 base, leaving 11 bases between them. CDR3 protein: CAWSRGIRNTEAFF. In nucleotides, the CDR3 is TGTGCCTGGAGTAGGGGGATAAGGAACACTGAAGCTTTCTTT.

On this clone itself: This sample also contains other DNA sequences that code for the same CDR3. CDR3 sequence: CASSRGQLNTEAFF. The CDR3, as DNA: TGCGCCAGCAGCAGGGGACAGCTGAACACTGAAGCTTTCTTT. The rearrangement uses TRBV5-1 and TRBJ1-1; TRBD1 agrees at 7 bases. V lost 4 bases, J lost 0 bases, and 3 bases stayed unmatched. In germline, CDR1 is SGHRS, CDR2 YFSETQ. This CDR3 spans 14 amino acids.

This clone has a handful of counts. CDR3 sequence: CASSTAPGTQYF. The CDR3 DNA is TGTGCCAGCAGTACAGCCCCCGGGACCCAGTACTTC. V gene TRBV28 combines with J gene TRBJ2-5; D not certain. Trimming cost V 5 bases and J 7 bases, with 11 bases left between them. This CDR3 is 12 amino acids long. Germline V gene data show CDR1 as MDHEN and CDR2 as SYDVKM.

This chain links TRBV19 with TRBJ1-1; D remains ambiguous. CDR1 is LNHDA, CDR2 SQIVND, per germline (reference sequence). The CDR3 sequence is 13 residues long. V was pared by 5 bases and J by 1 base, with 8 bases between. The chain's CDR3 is CASSAYRNTEAFF. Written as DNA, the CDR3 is TGTGCCAGTAGTGCGTACAGGAACACTGAAGCTTTCTTT. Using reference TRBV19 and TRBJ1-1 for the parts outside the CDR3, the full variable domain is DGGITQSPKYLFRKEGQNVTLSCEQNLNHDAMYWYRQDPGQGLRLIYYSQIVNDFQKGDIAEGYSVSREKKESFPLTVTSAQKNPTAFYLCASSAYRNTEAFFGQGTRLTVV.

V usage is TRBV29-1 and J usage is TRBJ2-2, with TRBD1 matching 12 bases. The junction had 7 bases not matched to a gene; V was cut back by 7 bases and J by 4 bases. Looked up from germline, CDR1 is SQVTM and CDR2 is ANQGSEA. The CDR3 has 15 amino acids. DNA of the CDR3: TGCAGCGCAAAACCGGGACAGGGGGCCACCGGGGAGCTGTTTTTT. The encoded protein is CSAKPGQGATGELFF.

The CDR3, as DNA: TGTGCCAGCAGCTTAGTAGCTAGCGGGAATGAGCAGTTCTTC. Translating it yields CASSLVASGNEQFF. The chain combines TRBV7-9 with TRBJ2-1; TRBD2 matches at 8 bases. Unmatched junction bases numbered 3, after V lost 1 base and J lost 7 bases. The CDR3 totals 14 residues. From germline, CDR1 is SEHNR and CDR2 FQNEAQ (reference sequence).

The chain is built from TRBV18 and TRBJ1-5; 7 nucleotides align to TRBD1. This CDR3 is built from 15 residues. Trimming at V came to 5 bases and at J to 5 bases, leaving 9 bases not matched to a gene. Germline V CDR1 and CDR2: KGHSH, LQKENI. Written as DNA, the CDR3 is TGTGCCAGCTCATCATATACAGGGGCGGATCAGCCCCAGCATTTT. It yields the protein CASSSYTGADQPQHF.

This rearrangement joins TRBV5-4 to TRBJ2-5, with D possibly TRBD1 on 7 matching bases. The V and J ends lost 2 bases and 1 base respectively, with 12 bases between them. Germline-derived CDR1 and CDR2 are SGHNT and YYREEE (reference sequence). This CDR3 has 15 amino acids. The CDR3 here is CASSFRGTVQETQYF. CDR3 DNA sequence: TGTGCCAGCAGCTTCCGGGGGACAGTCCAAGAGACCCAGTACTTC. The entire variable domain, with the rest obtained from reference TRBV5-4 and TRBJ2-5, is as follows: ETGVTQSPTHLIKTRGQQVTLRCSSQSGHNTVSWYQQALGQGPQFIFQYYREEENGRGNFPPRFSGLQFPNYSSELNVNALELDDSALYLCASSFRGTVQETQYFGPGTRLLVL.

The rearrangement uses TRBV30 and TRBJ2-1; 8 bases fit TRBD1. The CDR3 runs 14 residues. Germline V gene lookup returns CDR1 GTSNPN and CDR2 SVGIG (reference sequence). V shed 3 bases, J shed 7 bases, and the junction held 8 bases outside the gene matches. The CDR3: CAWRSDRARNEQFF. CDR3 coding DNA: TGTGCCTGGAGATCGGACAGGGCGCGAAATGAGCAGTTCTTC.

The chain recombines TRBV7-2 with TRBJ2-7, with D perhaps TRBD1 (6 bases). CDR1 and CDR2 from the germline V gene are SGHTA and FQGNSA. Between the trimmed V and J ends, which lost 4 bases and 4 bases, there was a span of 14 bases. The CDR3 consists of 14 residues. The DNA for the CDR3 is TGTGCCAGCAGCTCCCAGGGGCCGGGGTACGAGCAGTACTTC. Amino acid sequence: CASSSQGPGYEQYF. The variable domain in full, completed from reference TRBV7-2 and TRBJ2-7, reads GAGVSQSPSNKVTEKGKDVELRCDPISGHTALYWYRQSLGQGLEFLIYFQGNSAPDKSGLPSDRFSAERTGGSVSTLTIQRTQQEDSAVYLCASSSQGPGYEQYFGPGTRLTVT.

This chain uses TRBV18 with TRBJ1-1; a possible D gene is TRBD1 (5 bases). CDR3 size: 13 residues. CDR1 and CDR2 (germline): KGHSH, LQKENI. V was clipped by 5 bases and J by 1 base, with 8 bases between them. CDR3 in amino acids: CASSDSENTEAFF. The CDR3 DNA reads TGTGCCAGCTCAGACAGTGAGAACACTGAAGCTTTCTTT.

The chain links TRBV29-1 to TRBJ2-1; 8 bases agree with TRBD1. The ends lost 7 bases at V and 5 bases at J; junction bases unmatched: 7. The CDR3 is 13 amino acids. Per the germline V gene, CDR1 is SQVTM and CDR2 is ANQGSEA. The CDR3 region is CSAAGQVDNEQFF. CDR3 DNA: TGCAGCGCCGCGGGACAGGTAGACAATGAGCAGTTCTTC.

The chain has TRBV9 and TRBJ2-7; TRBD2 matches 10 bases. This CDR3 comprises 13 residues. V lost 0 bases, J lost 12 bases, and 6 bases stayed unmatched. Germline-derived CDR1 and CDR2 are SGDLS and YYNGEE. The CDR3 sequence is CASSVGSSGRGYF. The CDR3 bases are TGTGCCAGCAGCGTAGGGTCTAGCGGGAGAGGGTACTTC.